The TCR beta chain under discussion was sequenced for a study of CXCR3-negative and CXCR3-positive naive CD8 T cells. Points from the study as a whole: In CXCR3-positive naive cells, the TRB CDR3s were more hydrophobic than in CXCR3-negative naive cells. Because surface CD5 did not distinguish the naive subsets, TCR strength was inferred from TRB CDR3 properties. Partially decreased CXCR3 expression was recorded after cryopreservation, and fresh PBMCs were used in most assays.

Germline CDR1 reads MNHEY; CDR2 reads SVGEGT. CDR3 length: 15 residues. In regard to this clonotype: Its antigen is undetermined.

UMI-labeled TRB cDNA libraries were prepared by 5' RACE. Following a re-call of the 5' RACE reads, TCRdb has one entry per CDR3 protein and lacks DNA. Its clone listing holds about 150,000 distinct CDR3 sequences. Sequenced sample: naive CXCR3+ CD8+ T cells from blood. Subset denoted: CD45RO-CCR7+CD27+CD95- naive CD8+ T cells expressing CXCR3 (TNR3+). The V gene is TRBV6-2 or TRBV6-3, the J gene TRBJ2-7. The TCR comes from a human donor in good health. Some clones in this sample may be carry-over from other donors' samples. CDR3 region: CASSYSSANYYEQYF.